This T cell receptor beta chain was recovered during a study of blood T cell repertoires in COVID-19. In the original processing: Researchers report that nucleated cell counts were estimated from reference gene primer amplification. TCRdb's copy holds only in-frame clones and misses some; the assay was immunoSEQ multiplex PCR. That table gives V, J and clone size, and the DNA gave D and trimming. This table has about 320,000 clones, less than 85% appearing once. This CDR3 spans 15 amino acids. V was clipped by 3 bases and J by 7 bases; unmatched bases: 8. From germline, CDR1 is SGHAT and CDR2 FQNNGV. Individuals aged about 18 to 90 years were recruited from 24 US areas. Clinical history reported by participants formed the basis on which cohorts were assigned. Up to 2 weeks before entering the study, exposed participants had met a COVID-19 case.

V and J are TRBV11-2 and TRBJ1-1; 10 bases line up with TRBD1. This clonotype originated in a woman between 25 and 40 years old who had been exposed to COVID-19. Sequencing was done on a sample of PBMCs or T cells enriched from blood (not recorded which). The CDR3 protein is CASSFPGQGKNEAFF. The DNA of the CDR3 is TGTGCCAGCAGCTTTCCGGGACAGGGGAAAAATGAAGCTTTCTTT.